The T cell receptor (beta chain) described here comes from a study of cytomegalovirus exposure and HLA in healthy donors. Across the study: The 120 or so validation repertoires were produced on the same platform as the roughly 720 repertoires of the first cohort. This was reported in a later analysis. Study-wide results and limits: The study labeled more than 150 TCR beta chains cytomegalovirus-associated. The tendency of first-cohort TCR clusters to co-occur in the 120 or so validation repertoires was the finding of a later analysis.

In this sample, this clone turned up once. Its antigen is undetermined. The assay was immunoSEQ multiplex PCR, and TCRdb's table has in-frame clones only and misses some. Altogether approximately 60,000 clones are present, about 90% being singletons, with the ten largest covering 1% to 1.5%. This CDR3 spans 14 amino acids. CDR1 and CDR2 (germline): SGHNT, YYREEE (reference sequence). Trimming cost V 2 bases and J 2 bases, with 11 bases left between them. The source material was PBMCs. This receptor was identified in a young woman in good health and CMV-seronegative. The chain joins TRBV5-4 to TRBJ2-7, with D unclear. The CDR3 DNA follows: TGTGCCAGCAGCTTACAAAGTTTCCCCTACGAGCAGTACTTC. Amino acids: CASSLQSFPYEQYF. The full variable domain, in which reference TRBV5-4 and TRBJ2-7 provide the parts outside the CDR3, is ETGVTQSPTHLIKTRGQQVTLRCSSQSGHNTVSWYQQALGQGPQFIFQYYREEENGRGNFPPRFSGLQFPNYSSELNVNALELDDSALYLCASSLQSFPYEQYFGPGTRLTVT.